This passage covers 29 T cell receptor beta chains from one sample sequenced in a study of blood T cell repertoires in COVID-19. The data were produced by immunoSEQ multiplex PCR, yet TCRdb's version contains in-frame clones alone and is incomplete. Here the sample spans more than 350,000 clones, roughly 86% being singletons. Source material: peripheral blood. These receptor sequences come from a woman in her thirties with COVID-19, enrolled during active disease.

V gene TRBV5-8 combines with J gene TRBJ2-3, with 7 bases that match TRBD2. The trim removed 4 bases at V and 4 bases at J, leaving 6 bases unmatched. The CDR3 extends over 14 amino acids. The germline V gene has CDR1 SGHTS and CDR2 YDEGEE. CDR3 DNA: TGTGCCAGCAGCCGGCGGGAGATCCCAGATACGCAGTATTTT. Its translation is CASSRREIPDTQYF.

CDR3 residues: CASSPTSQLFPYNEQFF. The DNA of the CDR3 is TGTGCCAGCTCACCAACATCACAGCTATTTCCCTACAATGAGCAGTTCTTC. V usage is TRBV18 and J usage is TRBJ2-1, with no clear D. Germline lookup yields CDR1 KGHSH and CDR2 LQKENI. V lost 2 bases, J lost 2 bases, and 16 bases lay in between. The CDR3 runs 17 residues.

The chain joins TRBV6-5 to TRBJ1-2; possible D gene TRBD1, 5 bases. V shed 6 bases and J shed 1 base, with 9 bases lying between them. CDR3 length equals 13 residues. Germline values: CDR1 MNHEY, CDR2 SVGAGI. DNA of the CDR3: TGTGCCAGCAGCCAGACAGATAACTATGGCTACACCTTC. Amino acid sequence: CASSQTDNYGYTF.

This chain uses TRBV6-5 with TRBJ1-2; TRBD1 agrees at 8 bases. The CDR3 runs to 15 residues. Germline V CDR1 and CDR2: MNHEY, SVGAGI. The ends lost 6 bases at V and 7 bases at J; junction bases unmatched: 13. The CDR3 sequence is CASRLAAGGFVGYTF. The DNA for the CDR3 is TGTGCCAGCAGATTGGCCGCAGGGGGCTTTGTTGGCTACACCTTC.

The chain employs TRBV10-3 and TRBJ2-3; possibly TRBD2 for D (6 bases). Germline CDR1 reads ENHRY; CDR2 reads SYGVKD. This CDR3 has 16 amino acids. Trimming cost V 3 bases and J 0 bases, with 13 bases left between them. The CDR3 DNA sequence: TGTGCCATCAGTGACCCCCTAGCGTTCAGCACAGATACGCAGTATTTT. Translating it yields CAISDPLAFSTDTQYF.

V and J are TRBV29-1 and TRBJ2-3; 8 bases align to TRBD2. V gave up 0 bases and J gave up 4 bases; unmatched junction bases: 3. Germline loops: CDR1 SQVTM, CDR2 ANQGSEA. The CDR3 totals 14 residues. Written as DNA, the CDR3 is TGCAGCGTTGAAGACGGGGGGGTGGCAGATACGCAGTATTTT. Translation gives CSVEDGGVADTQYF.

J is TRBJ1-2 and V is TRBV28, with D possibly TRBD1 on 6 matching bases. This CDR3 is built from 14 residues. Trimming removed 6 bases from V and 4 bases from J, with 15 bases in between. Germline-derived CDR1 and CDR2 are MDHEN and SYDVKM. CDR3 DNA sequence: TGTGCCAGCAGAAAGCCGGACAGAATCTATGGCTACACCTTC. Translating gives CASRKPDRIYGYTF.

The genes are TRBV28 and TRBJ1-2, with 8 bases aligning to TRBD1. V dropped 6 bases and J dropped 7; count of bases not matched to a gene: 10. CDR3 length: 14 amino acids. In germline, CDR1 is MDHEN, CDR2 SYDVKM. CDR3 sequence: CASSWSTGASGYTF. For the CDR3, the DNA is TGTGCCAGCAGCTGGTCGACAGGGGCATCTGGCTACACCTTC.

This clone was picked up one time. The chain couples TRBV6-4 to TRBJ2-5, with TRBD2 matching 13 bases. The V segment lost 5 bases and the J segment 5 bases; nucleotides outside the gene matches: 8. Germline V gene sequence: CDR1 MRHNA, CDR2 SNTAGT. The CDR3 extends over 16 amino acids. The CDR3 nucleotides read TGTGCCAGCAGTCCCGGACTAGCGGGAGTTCCGGAGACCCAGTACTTC. Translation: CASSPGLAGVPETQYF.

The CDR3 reads CASSRELRGSRFEAFF. In DNA form, the CDR3 reads TGCGCCAGCAGCCGAGAGCTAAGGGGGAGCCGATTTGAAGCTTTCTTT. The chain combines TRBV4-3 with TRBJ1-1, with D tentatively TRBD1 (6 bases). Germline V CDR1 and CDR2: LGHNA, YSLEER. The ends were cut back, 4 bases at V and 7 bases at J, with 22 bases in the middle. The CDR3 sequence is 16 residues long.

This clone was found a few times. The chain couples TRBV5-5 to TRBJ2-6; a possible D gene is TRBD2 (7 bases). V shed 6 bases and J shed 12 bases, with 16 bases lying between them. The CDR3 is made up of 13 amino acids. The germline gives CDR1 SGHKS, CDR2 YYEKEE (reference sequence). The CDR3 protein is CASISWEGGVLTF. The CDR3 region has the DNA TGTGCCAGCATCTCATGGGAGGGGGGCGTCCTGACTTTC.

The J gene is TRBJ2-1, the V gene TRBV10-3, with unresolved D. The length of the CDR3 is 13 residues. Deletions cut 6 bases from V and 8 bases from J, with 14 bases between. Germline assignment: CDR1 ENHRY and CDR2 SYGVKD. This CDR3 reads CAIRATTGHEQFF. DNA for the CDR3: TGTGCCATCAGGGCAACCACTGGGCATGAGCAGTTCTTC.

The chain links TRBV6-5 to TRBJ2-3; maybe TRBD2 (5 bases). Trimming cost V 10 bases and J 3 bases, with 14 bases left between them. Germline loops: CDR1 MNHEY, CDR2 SVGAGI. The length of the CDR3 is 13 residues. The CDR3 reads CATRLRGTDTQYF. The CDR3 DNA reads as TGTGCCACCCGACTGCGAGGGACAGATACGCAGTATTTT.

This chain uses TRBV7-8 with TRBJ1-1, with 7 bases lining up with TRBD1. J lost 0 bases, V lost 1 base, and 5 bases had no gene match. Germline V gene lookup returns CDR1 SGHVS and CDR2 FQNEAQ. This CDR3 is 16 amino acids long. The DNA of the CDR3 is TGTGCCAGCAGCTTAGAAGGGGGCGGCCTGAACACTGAAGCTTTCTTT. Translation gives CASSLEGGGLNTEAFF.

The chain carries TRBV7-2 and TRBJ2-2; possible D gene TRBD2, 6 bases. Per the germline V gene, CDR1 is SGHTA and CDR2 is FQGNSA. The CDR3 runs to 15 residues. V was shortened by 5 bases and J by 1 base, with 11 bases between the two germline ends. The CDR3 region is CASSRGLQNTGELFF. CDR3 nucleotides: TGTGCCAGCAGCCGGGGACTCCAGAACACCGGGGAGCTGTTTTTT.

The chain carries TRBV7-9 and TRBJ2-5, with D possibly TRBD2 on 6 matching bases. Germline V CDR1 and CDR2: SEHNR, FQNEAQ (reference sequence). V lost 2 bases and J lost 5, with 18 bases in between. The CDR3 is made up of 16 amino acids. This chain's CDR3 is CASSLRAGTRGETQYF. The CDR3 DNA reads TGTGCCAGCAGCTTACGGGCGGGAACTCGGGGCGAGACCCAGTACTTC.

The chain recombines TRBV29-1 with TRBJ2-7; the D is unclear. Between the trimmed V and J ends, which lost 0 bases and 5 bases, there was a span of 11 bases. The CDR3 covers 13 residues. From germline, CDR1 is SQVTM and CDR2 ANQGSEA. CDR3 bases: TGCAGCGTTGAAGATCATGCGGCAGACGAGCAGTACTTC. This codes for CSVEDHAADEQYF.

CDR3 DNA sequence: TGTGCCAGCAGCCCCGATAGCGGTATTGGCTCCGGGGAGCTGTTTTTT. It translates to CASSPDSGIGSGELFF. The chain joins TRBV7-3 to TRBJ2-2, with D possibly matching TRBD2 (6 bases). Deletions cut 5 bases from V and 6 bases from J, with 19 bases between. The CDR3 extends over 16 amino acids. Germline V gives CDR1 SGHTA, CDR2 FQGTGA.

Here the CDR3 reads CSVSPSALTDTQYF. Written as DNA, the CDR3 is TGCAGCGTTTCTCCTAGCGCACTCACAGATACGCAGTATTTT. The J gene is TRBJ2-3, the V gene TRBV29-1; tentatively, D is TRBD2 (6 bases). The germline CDR1 and CDR2 sequences are SQVTM and ANQGSEA. Trimming shortened V by 5 bases and J by 2 bases, and 14 bases separated the two germline ends. This CDR3 comprises 14 residues.

This clone was seen only once. The CDR3 loop is CASRVGANQPQHF. The DNA of the CDR3 is TGTGCCAGCAGAGTGGGGGCTAATCAGCCCCAGCATTTT. This chain links TRBV27 with TRBJ1-5, with a weak D call TRBD1 (6 bases). The CDR3 is made up of 13 amino acids. The germline V and J ends were trimmed by 6 bases and 4 bases, with 10 bases remaining between them. CDR1 and CDR2 from the germline V gene are MNHEY and SMNVEV (reference sequence).

This sequence joins TRBV27 and TRBJ2-7; D not certain. The length of the CDR3 is 13 residues. V lost 6 bases and J 3 bases, leaving 12 bases between the germline ends. Germline V CDR1 and CDR2: MNHEY, SMNVEV (reference sequence). The CDR3 DNA sequence: TGTGCCAGCAGGGGCCAGTATGGCTACGAGCAGTACTTC. Translating gives CASRGQYGYEQYF.

The J gene is TRBJ2-4, the V gene TRBV6-6; 12 positions match TRBD2. The CDR3 sequence is 16 residues long. V dropped 6 bases and J dropped 2; count of bases not matched to a gene: 5. Per germline, CDR1 MNHNY and CDR2 SVGAGI (reference sequence). CDR3 amino acids: CASRPLAGGTKNIQYF. The CDR3 DNA reads TGTGCCAGCAGGCCCCTAGCGGGAGGGACCAAAAACATTCAGTACTTC.

The chain uses TRBV15 and TRBJ1-3, with D possibly matching TRBD1 (6 bases). Germline values: CDR1 LNHNV, CDR2 YYDKDF (reference sequence). Trimming stripped 0 bases from V and 2 bases from J, with 8 bases between. CDR3 length equals 15 residues. The CDR3 is CATSRDRGAGNTIYF. CDR3 nucleotide sequence: TGTGCCACCAGCAGAGACAGGGGTGCTGGAAACACCATATATTTT.

The chain combines TRBV19 with TRBJ2-7; TRBD2 is a possible D gene (5 bases). V was shortened by 7 bases and J by 6 bases, with 19 bases between the two germline ends. The CDR3 length is 14 residues. Germline V gene sequence: CDR1 LNHDA, CDR2 SQIVND (reference sequence). This CDR3 reads CASTPAGLPTEQYF. CDR3 nucleotide sequence: TGTGCCAGTACCCCGGCCGGACTCCCGACCGAGCAGTACTTC.

Here the CDR3 reads CASRIADQPQHF. DNA for the CDR3: TGTGCCAGTCGGATCGCGGATCAGCCCCAGCATTTT. The chain links TRBV27 to TRBJ1-5; no clear D. The CDR3 has 12 amino acids. CDR1 is MNHEY and CDR2 is SMNVEV in the germline V gene (reference sequence). V was shortened by 9 bases and J by 5 bases, with 11 bases between the two germline ends.

The V and J genes are TRBV10-3 and TRBJ1-5, with 8 positions matching TRBD1. The CDR3 runs 13 residues. The germline gives CDR1 ENHRY, CDR2 SYGVKD. The V segment lost 6 bases and the J segment 5 bases; nucleotides outside the gene matches: 3. CDR3 protein: CAIRQGGYQPQHF. Here the CDR3 DNA reads TGTGCCATCAGACAGGGGGGTTATCAGCCCCAGCATTTT.

The sample holds a few counts of this clone. J is TRBJ1-5 and V is TRBV5-6; 8 bases align to TRBD1. After removal of 3 bases from V and 2 bases from J, the junction contained 4 bases not matched to a gene. This CDR3 contains 15 residues. The germline CDR1 and CDR2 sequences are SGHDT and YYEEEE. The CDR3 DNA is TGTGCCAGCAGCTCGGACAGGGTTGGCAATCAGCCCCAGCATTTT. Translating gives CASSSDRVGNQPQHF.

A single count supports this clone. The chain couples TRBV7-2 to TRBJ1-6; maybe TRBD1 (6 bases). Germline loops: CDR1 SGHTA, CDR2 FQGNSA. The V end was cut by 1 base, the J end by 6 bases, with 7 bases between. This CDR3 spans 14 amino acids. For the CDR3, the DNA is TGTGCCAGCAGCTTAGGGACAGTTAATTCACCCCTCCACTTT. The encoded protein is CASSLGTVNSPLHF.

This clone was recorded many times. The chain carries TRBV20-1 and TRBJ2-7; 7 nucleotides match TRBD2. J was trimmed by 6 bases and V by 1 base; bases with no gene match: 0. Germline-derived CDR1 and CDR2 are DFQATT and SNEGSKA (reference sequence). The CDR3 has 11 residues. CDR3 DNA: TGCAGTGCTAGAGGGGGGGGCGAGCAGTACTTC. Translating gives CSARGGGEQYF.